This TCR beta chain was recovered during a study of response to subunit inactivated influenza vaccine. Concerning this clonotype: Its specificity is unknown.

Each CDR3 protein is one row after TCRdb ran MiXCR on the RT-PCR reads. The table shows 800,000 to 1,000,000 distinct CDR3 sequences, with 21% occurring only once. Notes on the study in general: The authors put forward the suggestion that each seasonal influenza vaccination may bring in only a limited number of new T cells.

The CDR3 covers 15 residues. V shed 4 bases and J 5 bases; nucleotides not matched to a gene: 8. Germline CDR1 and CDR2: LGHDT and YNNKEL (reference sequence). V usage is TRBV3-1 and J usage is TRBJ2-3; 8 bases line up with TRBD2. This receptor was identified in a man between 50 and 59 years old who received an inactivated influenza vaccine. Here the sequenced sample was PBMCs from blood, taken 4 to 6 days after vaccination. The DNA of the CDR3 is TGTGCCAGCAGCCCCGGGGGGGCCCACAGAGATACGCAGTATTTT. The encoded protein is CASSPGGAHRDTQYF.